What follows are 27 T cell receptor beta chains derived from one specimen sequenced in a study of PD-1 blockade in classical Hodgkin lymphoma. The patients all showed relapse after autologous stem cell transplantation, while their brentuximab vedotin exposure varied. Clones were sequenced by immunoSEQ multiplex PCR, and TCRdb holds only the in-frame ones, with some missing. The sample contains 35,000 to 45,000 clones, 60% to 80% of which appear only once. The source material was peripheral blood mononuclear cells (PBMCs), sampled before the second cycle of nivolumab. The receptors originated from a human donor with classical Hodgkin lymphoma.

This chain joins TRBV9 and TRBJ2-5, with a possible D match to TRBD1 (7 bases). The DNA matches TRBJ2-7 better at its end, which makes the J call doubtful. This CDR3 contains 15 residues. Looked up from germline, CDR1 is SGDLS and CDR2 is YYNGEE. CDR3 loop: CASSGQEGAAYEQYF. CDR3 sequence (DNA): TGTGCCAGCAGCGGACAGGAGGGGGCTGCCTACGAGCAGTACTTC.

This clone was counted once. CDR3 nucleotides: TGTGCCAGCAGCTTAGAGGGACTAGCGCCCCTCGAGCAGTACTTC. Protein sequence: CASSLEGLAPLEQYF. The rearrangement joins TRBV7-2 to TRBJ2-7; 10 nucleotides match TRBD2. The CDR3 has 15 residues. Germline CDR1 SGHTA, CDR2 FQGNSA. V shed 1 base, J shed 6 bases, and the junction held 6 bases outside the gene matches. Based on the CDR3 plus reference TRBV7-2 and TRBJ2-7, the full variable domain is GAGVSQSPSNKVTEKGKDVELRCDPISGHTALYWYRQSLGQGLEFLIYFQGNSAPDKSGLPSDRFSAERTGGSVSTLTIQRTQQEDSAVYLCASSLEGLAPLEQYFGPGTRLTVT.

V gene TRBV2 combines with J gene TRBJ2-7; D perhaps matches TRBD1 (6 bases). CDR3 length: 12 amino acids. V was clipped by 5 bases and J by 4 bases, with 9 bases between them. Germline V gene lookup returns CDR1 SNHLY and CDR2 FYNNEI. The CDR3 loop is CASSKQGYEQYF. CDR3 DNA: TGTGCCAGCAGTAAACAGGGTTACGAGCAGTACTTC.

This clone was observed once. The CDR3 spells CASSRGVDSWSSYEQYF. The CDR3 region has the DNA TGTGCCAGCAGCCGAGGCGTGGACAGCTGGAGCTCCTACGAGCAGTACTTC. The rearrangement links TRBV5-6 to TRBJ2-7, with D possibly matching TRBD1 (6 bases). Germline V gene sequence: CDR1 SGHDT, CDR2 YYEEEE. Between the trimmed V and J ends, which lost 4 bases and 0 bases, there was a span of 20 bases. CDR3 size: 17 residues.

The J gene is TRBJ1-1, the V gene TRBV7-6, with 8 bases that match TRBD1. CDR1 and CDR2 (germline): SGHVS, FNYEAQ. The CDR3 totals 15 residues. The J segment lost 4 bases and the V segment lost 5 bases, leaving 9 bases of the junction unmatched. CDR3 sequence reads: CASSPRYTGGTEAFF. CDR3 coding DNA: TGTGCCAGCAGCCCCCGGTATACAGGGGGCACTGAAGCTTTCTTT.

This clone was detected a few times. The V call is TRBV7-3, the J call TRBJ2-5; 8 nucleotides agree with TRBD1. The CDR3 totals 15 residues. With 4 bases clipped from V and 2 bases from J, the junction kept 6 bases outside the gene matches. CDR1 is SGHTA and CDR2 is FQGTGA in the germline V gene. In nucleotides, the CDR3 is TGTGCCAGCAGCTCGACAGGGGTAACTCAAGAGACCCAGTACTTC. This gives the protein CASSSTGVTQETQYF. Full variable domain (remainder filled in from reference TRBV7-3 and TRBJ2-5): GAGVSQTPSNKVTEKGKYVELRCDPISGHTALYWYRQSLGQGPEFLIYFQGTGAADDSGLPNDRFFAVRPEGSVSTLKIQRTERGDSAVYLCASSSTGVTQETQYFGPGTRLLVL.

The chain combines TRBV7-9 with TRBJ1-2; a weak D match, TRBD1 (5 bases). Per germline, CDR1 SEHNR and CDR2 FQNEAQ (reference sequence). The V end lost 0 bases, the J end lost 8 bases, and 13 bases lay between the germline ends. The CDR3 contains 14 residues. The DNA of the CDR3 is TGTGCCAGCAGCTTAGCAGGGGTAGACTCCGGCTACACCTTC. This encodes CASSLAGVDSGYTF. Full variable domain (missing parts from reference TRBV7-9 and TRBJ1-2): DTGVSQNPRHKITKRGQNVTFRCDPISEHNRLYWYRQTLGQGPEFLTYFQNEAQLEKSRLLSDRFSAERPKGSFSTLEIQRTEQGDSAMYLCASSLAGVDSGYTFGSGTRLTVV.

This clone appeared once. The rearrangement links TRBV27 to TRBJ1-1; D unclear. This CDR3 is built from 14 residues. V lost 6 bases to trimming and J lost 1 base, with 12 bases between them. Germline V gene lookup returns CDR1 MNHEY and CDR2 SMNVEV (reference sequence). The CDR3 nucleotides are TGTGCCAGCAGGGTTTCCCACGCGAACACTGAAGCTTTCTTT. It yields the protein CASRVSHANTEAFF.

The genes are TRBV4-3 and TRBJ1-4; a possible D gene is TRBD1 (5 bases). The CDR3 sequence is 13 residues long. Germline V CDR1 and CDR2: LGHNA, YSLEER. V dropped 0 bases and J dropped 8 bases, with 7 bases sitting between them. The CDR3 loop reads CASSQERGEKLFF. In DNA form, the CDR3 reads TGCGCCAGCAGCCAAGAGAGGGGCGAAAAACTGTTTTTT.

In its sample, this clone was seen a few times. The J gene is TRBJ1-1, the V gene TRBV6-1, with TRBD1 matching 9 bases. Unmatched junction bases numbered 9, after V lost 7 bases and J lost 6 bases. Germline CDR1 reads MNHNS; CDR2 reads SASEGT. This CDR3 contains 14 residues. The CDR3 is CASKTGTGKPEAFF. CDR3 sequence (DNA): TGTGCCAGCAAAACCGGGACAGGGAAACCTGAAGCTTTCTTT.

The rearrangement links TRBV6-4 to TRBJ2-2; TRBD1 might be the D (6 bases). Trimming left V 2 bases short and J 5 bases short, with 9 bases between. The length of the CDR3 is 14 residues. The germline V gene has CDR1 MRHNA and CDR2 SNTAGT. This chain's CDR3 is CASSDGTRTGELFF. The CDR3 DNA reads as TGTGCCAGCAGTGACGGGACAAGGACCGGGGAGCTGTTTTTT.

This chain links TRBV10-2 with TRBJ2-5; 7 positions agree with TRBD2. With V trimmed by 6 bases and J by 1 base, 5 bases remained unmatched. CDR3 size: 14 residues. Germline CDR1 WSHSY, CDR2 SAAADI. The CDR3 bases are TGCGCCAGCAGACCGGCGGGAGTCCAAGAGACCCAGTACTTC. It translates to CASRPAGVQETQYF.

CDR3 amino acids: CSVAVQETQYF. DNA for the CDR3: TGCAGTGTGGCTGTCCAAGAGACCCAGTACTTC. The V gene is TRBV20-1, the J gene TRBJ2-5; D gene ambiguous. The ends were cut back, 7 bases at V and 1 base at J, with 7 bases in the middle. CDR1 and CDR2 (germline): DFQATT, SNEGSKA (reference sequence). The CDR3 sequence is 11 residues long.

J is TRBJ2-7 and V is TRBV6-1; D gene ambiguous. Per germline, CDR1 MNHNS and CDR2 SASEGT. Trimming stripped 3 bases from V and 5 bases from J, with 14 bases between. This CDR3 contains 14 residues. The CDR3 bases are TGTGCCAGCAGTGAGAGACTCCCCCGGGACGAGCAGTACTTC. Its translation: CASSERLPRDEQYF.

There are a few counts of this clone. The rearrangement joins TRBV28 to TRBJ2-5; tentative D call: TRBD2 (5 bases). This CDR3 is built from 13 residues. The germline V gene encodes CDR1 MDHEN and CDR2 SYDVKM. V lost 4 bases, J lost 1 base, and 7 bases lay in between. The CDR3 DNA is TGTGCCAGCAGTTCCGGACTCCAAGAGACCCAGTACTTC. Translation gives CASSSGLQETQYF.

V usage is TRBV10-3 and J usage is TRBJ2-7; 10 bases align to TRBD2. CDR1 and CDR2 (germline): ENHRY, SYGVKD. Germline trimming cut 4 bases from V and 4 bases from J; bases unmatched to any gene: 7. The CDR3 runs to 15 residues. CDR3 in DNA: TGTGCCATCAGTGGGACTAGCGGAGCCCTTTACGAGCAGTACTTC. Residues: CAISGTSGALYEQYF.

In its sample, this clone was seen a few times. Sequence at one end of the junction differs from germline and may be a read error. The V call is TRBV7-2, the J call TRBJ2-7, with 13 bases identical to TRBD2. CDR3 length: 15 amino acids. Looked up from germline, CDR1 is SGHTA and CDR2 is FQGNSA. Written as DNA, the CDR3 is TGTGCCAGCAGTTTTACTAGCGGGGGGGCCTATGAGCAGTACTTC. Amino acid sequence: CASSFTSGGAYEQYF. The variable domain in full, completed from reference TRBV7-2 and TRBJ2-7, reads GAGVSQSPSNKVTEKGKDVELRCDPISGHTALYWYRQSLGQGLEFLIYFQGNSAPDKSGLPSDRFSAERTGGSVSTLTIQRTQQEDSAVYLCASSFTSGGAYEQYFGPGTRLTVT.

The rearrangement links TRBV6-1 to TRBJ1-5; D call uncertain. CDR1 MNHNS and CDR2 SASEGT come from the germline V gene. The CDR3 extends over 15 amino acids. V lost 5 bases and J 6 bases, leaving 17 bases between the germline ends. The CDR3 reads CASSPRGRLGQPQHF. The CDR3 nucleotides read TGTGCCAGCAGTCCCCGTGGTAGGTTGGGTCAGCCCCAGCATTTT.

The CDR3 DNA follows: TGCGCCAGCAGCAGTGGACCCGGGACAGGGGGCGCCGATACGCAGTATTTT. It codes for CASSSGPGTGGADTQYF. The chain is built from TRBV5-1 and TRBJ2-3; TRBD1 matches 12 bases. Germline V gives CDR1 SGHRS, CDR2 YFSETQ. V lost 4 bases to trimming and J lost 6 bases; unmatched junction nucleotides: 12. This CDR3 has 17 residues.

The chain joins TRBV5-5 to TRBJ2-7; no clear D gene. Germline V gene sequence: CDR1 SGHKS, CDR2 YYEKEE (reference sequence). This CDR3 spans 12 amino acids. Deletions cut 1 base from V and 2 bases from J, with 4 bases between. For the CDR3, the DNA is TGTGCCAGCAGCTTGCAGGCCTACGAGCAGTACTTC. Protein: CASSLQAYEQYF.

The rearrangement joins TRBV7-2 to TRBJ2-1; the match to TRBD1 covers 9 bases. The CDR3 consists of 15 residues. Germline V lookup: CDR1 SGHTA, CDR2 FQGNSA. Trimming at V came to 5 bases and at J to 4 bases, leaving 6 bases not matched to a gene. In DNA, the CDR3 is TGTGCCAGCAGCATGGACAGGGGAGATTACAATGAGCAGTTCTTC. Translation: CASSMDRGDYNEQFF.

CDR3 in DNA: TGCGCCAGCAGCCAAGGGCAGGGTGGCGAAAAACTGTTTTTT. Its translation is CASSQGQGGEKLFF. The rearrangement uses TRBV4-3 and TRBJ1-4; D possibly corresponds to TRBD1 (5 bases). Germline loops: CDR1 LGHNA, CDR2 YSLEER. The V gene lost 1 base and the J gene lost 8 bases, with 11 bases spanning the gap. The CDR3 is made up of 14 amino acids.

CDR3: CSVDPGTGNAEQYF. CDR3 bases: TGCAGCGTTGACCCCGGGACAGGTAATGCGGAGCAGTACTTC. The chain combines TRBV29-1 with TRBJ2-7; 8 bases agree with TRBD1. J gave up 7 bases and V 3 bases, and 11 bases lay outside the gene matches. The germline CDR1 and CDR2 sequences are SQVTM and ANQGSEA. CDR3 length: 14 residues.

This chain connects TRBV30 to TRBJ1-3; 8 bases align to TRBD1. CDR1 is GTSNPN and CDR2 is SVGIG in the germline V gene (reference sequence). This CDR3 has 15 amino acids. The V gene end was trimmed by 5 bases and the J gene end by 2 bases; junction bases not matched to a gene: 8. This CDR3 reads CAWARTGSPGNTIYF. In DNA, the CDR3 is TGTGCCTGGGCCCGGACAGGGTCGCCTGGAAACACCATATATTTT. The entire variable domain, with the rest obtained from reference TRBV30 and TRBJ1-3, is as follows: SQTIHQWPATLVQPVGSPLSLECTVEGTSNPNLYWYRQAAGRGLQLLFYSVGIGQISSEVPQNLSASRPQDRQFILSSKKLLLSDSGFYLCAWARTGSPGNTIYFGEGSWLTVV.

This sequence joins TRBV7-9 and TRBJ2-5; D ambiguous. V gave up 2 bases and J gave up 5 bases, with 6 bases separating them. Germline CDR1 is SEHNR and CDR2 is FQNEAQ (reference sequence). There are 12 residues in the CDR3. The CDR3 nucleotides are TGTGCCAGCAGCTTACGCCGGGAGACCCAGTACTTC. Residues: CASSLRRETQYF. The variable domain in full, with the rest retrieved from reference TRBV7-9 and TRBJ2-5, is DTGVSQNPRHKITKRGQNVTFRCDPISEHNRLYWYRQTLGQGPEFLTYFQNEAQLEKSRLLSDRFSAERPKGSFSTLEIQRTEQGDSAMYLCASSLRRETQYFGPGTRLLVL.

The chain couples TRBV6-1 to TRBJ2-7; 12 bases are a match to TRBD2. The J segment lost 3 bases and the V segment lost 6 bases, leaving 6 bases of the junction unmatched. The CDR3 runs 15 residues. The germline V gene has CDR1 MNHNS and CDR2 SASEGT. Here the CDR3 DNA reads TGTGCCAGCAGACCCAGACTAGCGGGAGTCTACGAGCAGTACTTC. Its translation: CASRPRLAGVYEQYF.

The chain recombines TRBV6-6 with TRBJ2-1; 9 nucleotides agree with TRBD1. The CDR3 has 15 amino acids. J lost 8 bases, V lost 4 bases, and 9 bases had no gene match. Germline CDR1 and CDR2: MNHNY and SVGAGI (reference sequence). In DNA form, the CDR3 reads TGTGCCAGCAGTTTCGGGGGGACAGGGTTGGATGAGCAGTTCTTC. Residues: CASSFGGTGLDEQFF.